A selection of T cell receptor beta chains follows, all from one sample in a study of PD-L1 blockade in urothelial cancer. TCRdb's table, derived via immunoSEQ multiplex PCR, lists solely in-frame clones and lacks some. The sample yields around 80,000 clones, about 91% seen once. The material was PBMCs, obtained around atezolizumab (anti-PD-L1) treatment. All receptors come from a woman aged 80 or over with urothelial cancer. Each CDR3 is given with its conserved first and last residue. The D gene is left open where the match is weak. Clone size is stated in some rows and not others, as once, few, many or a class when expanded.

D gene	V gene	J gene	clone size	CDR3 protein	CDR3 DNA
TRBD1	TRBV5-1	TRBJ2-5	once	CASSRKTGAGETQYF	TGCGCCAGCAGCCGTAAAACAGGGGCGGGAGAGACCCAGTACTTC
TRBD1	TRBV5-4	TRBJ1-1	.	CASSPRQGWNTEAFF	TGTGCCAGCAGCCCAAGACAGGGCTGGAACACTGAAGCTTTCTTT
TRBD1	TRBV19	TRBJ2-3	.	CASSIAGQGNTDTQYF	TGTGCCAGTAGTATAGCGGGACAGGGGAATACAGATACGCAGTATTTT
TRBD1	TRBV7-3	TRBJ1-1	once	CASSPGTGRTEAFF	TGTGCCAGCAGCCCCGGGACAGGGCGCACTGAAGCTTTCTTT
TRBD1	TRBV5-1	TRBJ1-1	.	CASSPLGQGDTEAFF	TGCGCCAGCAGCCCTTTAGGACAGGGGGACACTGAAGCTTTCTTT
.	TRBV6-5	TRBJ2-3	.	CASSYMGSGTDTQYF	TGTGCCAGCAGTTATATGGGGTCGGGGACAGATACGCAGTATTTT
TRBD2	TRBV11-2	TRBJ2-1	.	CASSLDRGAGGYNEQFF	TGTGCCAGCAGCTTAGACCGGGGAGCGGGAGGGTACAATGAGCAGTTCTTC
TRBD1	TRBV28	TRBJ1-1	.	CASSGQGSGTEAFF	TGTGCCAGCAGCGGACAGGGGTCAGGCACTGAAGCTTTCTTT
TRBD2	TRBV4-2	TRBJ2-7	.	CASSTRTSGGGSWGYEQYF	TGTGCCAGCAGCACCCGGACTAGCGGAGGAGGAAGCTGGGGGTACGAGCAGTACTTC
.	TRBV28	TRBJ1-4	.	CASSLAPTVFEEASGKLFF	TGTGCCAGCAGTTTAGCCCCTACCGTTTTCGAGGAGGCCTCGGGAAAACTGTTTTTT
TRBD1	TRBV6-5	TRBJ1-1	.	CASRRDRATEAFF	TGTGCCAGCAGAAGGGACAGGGCCACTGAAGCTTTCTTT
TRBD1	TRBV7-2	TRBJ2-7	.	CASSLGAGQGLGEQYF	TGTGCCAGCAGCTTAGGGGCGGGACAGGGCCTCGGCGAGCAGTACTTC
TRBD1	TRBV6-6	TRBJ1-1	.	CASSSQGAGGTEAFF	TGTGCCAGCAGTTCACAGGGGGCAGGGGGCACTGAAGCTTTCTTT
TRBD1	TRBV6-4	TRBJ1-2	.	CASSDRSLTGPPYLGYTF	TGTGCCAGCAGTGACCGGAGTCTGACAGGGCCCCCATATCTTGGCTACACCTTC
.	TRBV2	TRBJ2-5	.	CASTWDSSETQYF	TGTGCCAGCACCTGGGACTCTTCGGAGACCCAGTACTTC
.	TRBV28	TRBJ2-1	.	CASIGGISYNEQFF	TGTGCCAGCATAGGCGGGATTTCCTACAATGAGCAGTTCTTC
TRBD2	TRBV9	TRBJ2-1	.	CASSVGASGAYNEQFF	TGTGCCAGCAGCGTAGGGGCTAGCGGGGCCTACAATGAGCAGTTCTTC
TRBD1	TRBV5-1	TRBJ1-1	.	CASSEWTGAEAFF	TGCGCCAGCAGCGAATGGACAGGCGCTGAAGCTTTCTTT
.	TRBV28	TRBJ2-3	.	CASSSEGGRGVIAARTDTQYF	TGTGCCAGCAGTTCCGAAGGGGGACGGGGGGTGATAGCGGCTAGGACAGATACGCAGTATTTT
TRBD1	TRBV15	TRBJ2-2	.	CATNLDRAVGELFF	TGTGCCACCAACCTAGACAGGGCGGTCGGGGAGCTGTTTTTT